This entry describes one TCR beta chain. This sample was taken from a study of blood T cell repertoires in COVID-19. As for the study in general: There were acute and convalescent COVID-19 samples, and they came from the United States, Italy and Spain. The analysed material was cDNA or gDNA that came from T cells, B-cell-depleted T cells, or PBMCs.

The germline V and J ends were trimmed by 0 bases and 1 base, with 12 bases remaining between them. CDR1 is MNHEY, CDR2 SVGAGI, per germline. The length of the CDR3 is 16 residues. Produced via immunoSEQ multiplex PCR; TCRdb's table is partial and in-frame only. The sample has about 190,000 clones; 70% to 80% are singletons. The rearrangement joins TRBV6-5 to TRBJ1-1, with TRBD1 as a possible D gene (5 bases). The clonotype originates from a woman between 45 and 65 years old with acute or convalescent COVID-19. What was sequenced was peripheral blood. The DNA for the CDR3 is TGTGCCAGCAGTTACTCGATAGGGGCAGGGAACACTGAAGCTTTCTTT. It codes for CASSYSIGAGNTEAFF.